This T cell receptor beta chain was obtained from a study of blood T cell repertoires in COVID-19. Study overall: Samples came from the United States, Italy and Spain, spanning acute and convalescent COVID-19. The cDNA or gDNA used as material had been derived from T cells, B-cell-depleted T cells, or PBMCs.

Original methodology: Cell counts per sample came from amplifying reference gene primers. Libraries were prepared by immunoSEQ multiplex PCR; TCRdb keeps only in-frame clonotypes and omits some of them. Clone size and the V and J calls come from that table; the DNA yielded D and trimming. Of about 100,000 clones listed, around 81% were seen once; the top ten hold approximately 4.1%. The specimen was peripheral blood. The TCR was taken from a woman aged 70 to 79 with acute or convalescent COVID-19.

The CDR3 loop reads CAIGGTTNTEAFF. Here the CDR3 DNA reads TGTGCCATCGGAGGGACGACGAACACTGAAGCTTTCTTT. The chain joins TRBV10-3 to TRBJ1-1; TRBD1 is a possible D gene (5 bases). The germline CDR1 and CDR2 sequences are ENHRY and SYGVKD. V was pared by 8 bases and J by 1 base, with 11 bases between. This CDR3 has 13 amino acids.